This T cell receptor (beta chain) was found in a study of blood T cell repertoires in COVID-19. The overall study: Cohort 3 donors counted as recovered after two negative PCRs, clearance, or resolved symptoms. In each case, the material was cDNA or gDNA derived from T cells, B-cell-depleted T cells, or PBMCs.

The protocol was immunoSEQ multiplex PCR, while the TCRdb copy is restricted to in-frame clones and leaves out a portion. Of more than 120,000 clones detected, approximately 87% appear once; the ten largest clones hold 3% to 4.5%. Participants were placed into cohorts based on the clinical history they reported. CDR1 and CDR2 from the germline V gene are LGHDT and YNNKEL (reference sequence). The CDR3 runs 14 residues. Trimming took off 4 bases at V and 0 bases at J, with 6 bases between the two ends. Sample: PBMCs or T cells enriched from blood (not recorded which). The origin of this receptor is a man aged 45-65 years in a cohort exposed to, infected with or recovered from COVID-19 (not recorded which). This chain joins TRBV3-1 (or the pseudogene TRBV3-2) and TRBJ2-2; no reliable D call. The CDR3 spells CASSRFTNTGELFF. CDR3 DNA sequence: TGTGCCAGCAGCCGTTTTACGAACACCGGGGAGCTGTTTTTT.